This T cell receptor beta chain was sequenced in a study of liver allograft versus peripheral blood T cells. Across the whole study: Recipients' peripheral blood supplied the T cell receptor repertoires against which those in transplanted livers were compared. Study-level findings and limits: Repertoires of T cell receptors in liver allografts reportedly differed from peripheral blood repertoires.

This clonotype was seen many times. The antigen is undetermined. TCRdb reprocessed the reads with MiXCR, giving one entry per CDR3 protein. Here the sample spans 5,500 to 6,500 distinct CDR3 sequences, more than 15% being singletons. The CDR3 runs 15 residues. Losses at the gene ends were 4 bases for V and 5 bases for J; bases not matched to a gene: 7. Germline CDR1 and CDR2: SGDLS and YYNGEE. V and J are TRBV9 and TRBJ1-1, with 11 bases aligning to TRBD1. The sequence was collected from a human patient who had a liver transplant. Some of these T cells may belong to the graft donor. CDR3 sequence (DNA): TGTGCCAGCAGCTTAAGGGACAGGGGGATAACTGAAGCTTTCTTT. Its translation: CASSLRDRGITEAFF.